This T cell receptor (beta chain) was identified during a study of shared T cell receptors in the human thymus. The method was immunoSEQ multiplex PCR; TCRdb's version includes in-frame clones alone and lacks a portion of them. The data contain hundreds of thousands of clones, roughly 90% of them seen just once; the ten biggest clones take up around 0.0099%. V lost 1 base and J lost 5, with 11 bases in between. The CDR3 is made up of 14 amino acids. CDR1 and CDR2 from the germline V gene are SEHNR and FQNEAQ (reference sequence). The data were also submitted as part of a second study, on human thymus T cells. That report adds: Corrective heart surgery yielded the resections from which the thymus tissue came. Thymic and blood repertoires seemed to favor certain V and J genes. Related research examined unrelated individuals and reported that their thymic repertoires overlapped highly.

This chain links TRBV7-9 with TRBJ1-1; D is ambiguous. The specimen was thymocytes. The clonotype was recovered from a boy younger than two with a congenital heart defect. CDR3 protein: CASSLGPGWTEAFF. CDR3 bases: TGTGCCAGCAGCTTAGGCCCGGGATGGACTGAAGCTTTCTTT.